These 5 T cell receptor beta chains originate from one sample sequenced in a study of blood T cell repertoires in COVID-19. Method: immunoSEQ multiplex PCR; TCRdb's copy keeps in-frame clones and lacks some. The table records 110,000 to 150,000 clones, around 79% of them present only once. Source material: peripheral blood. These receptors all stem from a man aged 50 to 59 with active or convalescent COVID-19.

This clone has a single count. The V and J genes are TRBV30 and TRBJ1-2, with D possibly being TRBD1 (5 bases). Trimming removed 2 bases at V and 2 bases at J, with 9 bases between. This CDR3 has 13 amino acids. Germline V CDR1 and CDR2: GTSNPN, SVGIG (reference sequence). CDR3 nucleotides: TGTGCCTGGAGTTCAGACAGCAACTATGGCTACACCTTC. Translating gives CAWSSDSNYGYTF.

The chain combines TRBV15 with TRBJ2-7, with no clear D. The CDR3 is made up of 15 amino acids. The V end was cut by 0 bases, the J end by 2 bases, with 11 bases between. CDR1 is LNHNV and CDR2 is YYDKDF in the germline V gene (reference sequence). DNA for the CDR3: TGTGCCACCAGCAGAGATTATGGAGCCCCCTACGAGCAGTACTTC. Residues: CATSRDYGAPYEQYF.

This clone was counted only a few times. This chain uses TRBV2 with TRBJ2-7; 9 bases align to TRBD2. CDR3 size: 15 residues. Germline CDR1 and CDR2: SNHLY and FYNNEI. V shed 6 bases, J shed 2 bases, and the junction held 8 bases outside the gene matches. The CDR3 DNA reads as TGTGCCAGCAGAAGGCGCGGGAGGGATCCCTACGAGCAGTACTTC. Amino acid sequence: CASRRRGRDPYEQYF. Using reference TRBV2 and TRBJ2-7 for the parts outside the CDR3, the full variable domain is EPEVTQTPSHQVTQMGQEVILRCVPISNHLYFYWYRQILGQKVEFLVSFYNNEISEKSEIFDDQFSVERPDGSNFTLKIRSTKLEDSAMYFCASRRRGRDPYEQYFGPGTRLTVT.

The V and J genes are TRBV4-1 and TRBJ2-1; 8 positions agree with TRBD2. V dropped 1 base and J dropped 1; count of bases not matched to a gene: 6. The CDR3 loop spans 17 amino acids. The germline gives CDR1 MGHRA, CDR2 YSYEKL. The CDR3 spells CASSQGSSGFSYNEQFF. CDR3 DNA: TGCGCCAGCAGCCAAGGGTCTAGCGGGTTTTCCTACAATGAGCAGTTCTTC.

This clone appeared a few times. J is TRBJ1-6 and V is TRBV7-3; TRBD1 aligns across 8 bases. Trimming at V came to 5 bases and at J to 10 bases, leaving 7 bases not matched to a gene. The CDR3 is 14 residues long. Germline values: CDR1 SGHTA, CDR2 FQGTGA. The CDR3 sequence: CASSPDRGQSPLHF. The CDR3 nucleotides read TGTGCCAGCAGCCCCGACAGGGGACAATCACCCCTCCACTTT.